The present TCR beta chain was sequenced within a study of cytomegalovirus exposure and HLA in healthy donors. Regarding the study as a whole: Specificity for CMV antigens was confirmed in vitro for three of the CMV-associated chains. Among TCR beta chains, those listed as cytomegalovirus-associated numbered some 170.

A note on this clone: What it binds is unknown.

Profiled with immunoSEQ multiplex PCR; TCRdb holds only in-frame clones, not every one. The table includes 100,000 to 150,000 clones, about nine tenths detected once. Trimming shortened V by 0 bases and J by 3 bases, and 10 bases separated the two germline ends. Per germline, CDR1 LGHNT and CDR2 FRNRAP. This CDR3 spans 15 amino acids. The sample consisted of PBMCs. This rearrangement joins TRBV12-5 to TRBJ2-3; D remains ambiguous. This sequence originates from a man younger than 45 in good health and CMV-seronegative. Here the CDR3 DNA reads TGTGCTAGTGGTTTGGTATTTCTTTCGACAGATACGCAGTATTTT. This sequence encodes CASGLVFLSTDTQYF.